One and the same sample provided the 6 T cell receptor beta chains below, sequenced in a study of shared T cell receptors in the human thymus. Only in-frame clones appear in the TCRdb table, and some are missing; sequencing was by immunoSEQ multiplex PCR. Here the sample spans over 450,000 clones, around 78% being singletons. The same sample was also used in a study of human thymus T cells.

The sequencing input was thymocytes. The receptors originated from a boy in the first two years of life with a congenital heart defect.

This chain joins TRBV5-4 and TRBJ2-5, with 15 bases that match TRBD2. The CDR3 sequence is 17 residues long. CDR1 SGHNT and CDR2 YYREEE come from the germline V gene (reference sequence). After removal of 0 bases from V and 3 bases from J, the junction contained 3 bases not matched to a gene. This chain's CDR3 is CASSLVGTSGGKETQYF. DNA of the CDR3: TGTGCCAGCAGCTTGGTGGGGACTAGCGGGGGGAAAGAGACCCAGTACTTC.

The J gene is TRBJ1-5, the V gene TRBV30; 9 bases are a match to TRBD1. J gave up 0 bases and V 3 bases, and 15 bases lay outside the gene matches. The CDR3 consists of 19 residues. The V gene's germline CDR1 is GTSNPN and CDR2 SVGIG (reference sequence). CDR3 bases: TGTGCCTGGAGCCCGCTTGGGGACAGGGAAGCTTATAGCAATCAGCCCCAGCATTTT. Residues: CAWSPLGDREAYSNQPQHF.

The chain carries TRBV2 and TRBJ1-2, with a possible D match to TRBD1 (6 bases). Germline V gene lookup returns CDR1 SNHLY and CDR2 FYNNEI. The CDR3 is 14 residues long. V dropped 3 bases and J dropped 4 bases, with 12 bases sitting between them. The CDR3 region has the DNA TGTGCCAGCAGTGACCGGCAGGGGCGCTATGGCTACACCTTC. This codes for CASSDRQGRYGYTF. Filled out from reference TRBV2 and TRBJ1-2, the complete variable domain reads EPEVTQTPSHQVTQMGQEVILRCVPISNHLYFYWYRQILGQKVEFLVSFYNNEISEKSEIFDDQFSVERPDGSNFTLKIRSTKLEDSAMYFCASSDRQGRYGYTFGSGTRLTVV.

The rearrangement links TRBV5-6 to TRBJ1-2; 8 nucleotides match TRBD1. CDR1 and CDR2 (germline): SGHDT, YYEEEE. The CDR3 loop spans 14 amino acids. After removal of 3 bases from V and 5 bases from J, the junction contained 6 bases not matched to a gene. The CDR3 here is CASSCGQGPYGYTF. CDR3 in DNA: TGTGCCAGCAGCTGTGGACAGGGACCTTATGGCTACACCTTC. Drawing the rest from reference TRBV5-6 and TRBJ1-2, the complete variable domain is DAGVTQSPTHLIKTRGQQVTLRCSPKSGHDTVSWYQQALGQGPQFIFQYYEEEERQRGNFPDRFSGHQFPNYSSELNVNALLLGDSALYLCASSCGQGPYGYTFGSGTRLTVV.

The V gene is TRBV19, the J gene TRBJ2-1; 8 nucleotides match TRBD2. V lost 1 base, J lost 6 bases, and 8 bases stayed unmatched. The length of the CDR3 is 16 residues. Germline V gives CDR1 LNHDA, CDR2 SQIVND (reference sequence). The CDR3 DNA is TGTGCCAGTAGTATAGGAGGGATAACTAGCGGCAATGAGCAGTTCTTC. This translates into CASSIGGITSGNEQFF. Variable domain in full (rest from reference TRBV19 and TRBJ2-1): DGGITQSPKYLFRKEGQNVTLSCEQNLNHDAMYWYRQDPGQGLRLIYYSQIVNDFQKGDIAEGYSVSREKKESFPLTVTSAQKNPTAFYLCASSIGGITSGNEQFFGPGTRLTVL.

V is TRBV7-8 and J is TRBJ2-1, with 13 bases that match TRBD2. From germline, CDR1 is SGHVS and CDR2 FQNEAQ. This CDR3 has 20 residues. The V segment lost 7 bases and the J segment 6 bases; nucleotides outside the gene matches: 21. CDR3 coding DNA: TGTGCCAGCAACAGTCACCAACTAGGACTAGCGGGAGAATGGGTCAATGAGCAGTTCTTC. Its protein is CASNSHQLGLAGEWVNEQFF.